Here is one T cell receptor (beta chain) with its context. The antigen is not known. This sample stems from a study of T cells after posttransplantation cyclophosphamide. Whole-study results and caveats: TRB overlap between skin or GI tissue T cells and blood was limited. After PTCy, TRB diversity resembled that of CNI/methotrexate controls. Donor-recipient repertoire similarity was low at 1-2 months, rising over year one.

Assay: immunoSEQ multiplex PCR; the TCRdb copy retains only in-frame clones and omits some. The table shows 9,000 to 15,000 clones, with roughly 1.9% occurring only once. Trimming left V 4 bases short and J 1 base short, with 11 bases between. The CDR3 has 14 amino acids. Looked up from germline, CDR1 is SGHRS and CDR2 is YFSETQ. Busulfan-fludarabine conditioning, marrow transplant, and cyclophosphamide on days +3 and +4 were administered. The sample in question was PBMCs, obtained after allogeneic stem cell transplant with posttransplant cyclophosphamide. This TCR was sampled from a male patient aged 30 to 40 who received an allogeneic stem cell transplant from a related donor, was CMV-positive, and had no GVHD. The graft donor may be the source of some T cells. V usage is TRBV5-1 and J usage is TRBJ1-1; perhaps TRBD1 as D (5 bases). Here the CDR3 DNA reads TGCGCCAGCAGCCCGACAGTAACGAACACTGAAGCTTTCTTT. It yields the protein CASSPTVTNTEAFF.